Presented here are 21 T cell receptor beta chains from one specimen sequenced in a study of chemoradiotherapy in HPV16-positive cancers (dated by TCRdb to between 2021 and 2023). The library came from the immunoSEQ multiplex PCR assay. The immuneACCESS repertoire file appears here via TCRdb, limited to in-frame rearrangements. These files lack a portion of the clones; in checked studies, under half of the deficit traces to unresolved V genes, and the cause of the others is not known. Across this sample there are about 4,700 clones, with roughly 79% seen only once. Of the sample, 4.5% to 5% is held by the ten largest clones. Here the sequenced sample was tumor tissue, taken from a patient who underwent chemoradiotherapy. The receptors come from a human donor with HPV-associated anogenital cancer.

In this sample, this clone turned up a few times. This chain joins TRBV7-9 and TRBJ1-4; tentatively, D is TRBD1 (5 bases). This CDR3 region has 14 residues. The V gene lost 6 bases and the J gene lost 8 bases, with 16 bases spanning the gap. CDR1 and CDR2 from the germline V gene are SEHNR and FQNEAQ (reference sequence). The CDR3 loop is CASSPQVSPEKLFF. CDR3 nucleotides: TGTGCCAGCAGTCCACAGGTATCCCCAGAAAAACTGTTTTTT.

The chain joins TRBV19 to TRBJ2-7; 7 nucleotides line up with TRBD2. CDR3 length: 13 amino acids. V was clipped by 3 bases and J by 2 bases; unmatched bases: 1. CDR1 and CDR2 (germline): LNHDA, SQIVND (reference sequence). Written as DNA, the CDR3 is TGTGCCAGTAGTATCAGCGGGACCTACGAGCAGTACTTC. This translates into CASSISGTYEQYF. Filled out from reference TRBV19 and TRBJ2-7, the complete variable domain reads DGGITQSPKYLFRKEGQNVTLSCEQNLNHDAMYWYRQDPGQGLRLIYYSQIVNDFQKGDIAEGYSVSREKKESFPLTVTSAQKNPTAFYLCASSISGTYEQYFGPGTRLTVT.

This clone was observed a single time. The chain recombines TRBV6-5 with TRBJ2-2; 11 bases fit TRBD2. The CDR3 extends over 15 amino acids. Losses at the gene ends were 5 bases for V and 4 bases for J; bases not matched to a gene: 3. Germline-derived CDR1 and CDR2 are MNHEY and SVGAGI. Here the CDR3 reads CASSPTSGATGELFF. As DNA, the CDR3 is TGTGCCAGCAGTCCGACTAGCGGGGCCACCGGGGAGCTGTTTTTT.

The CDR3 region is CASSPSGIGADTQYF. In DNA, the CDR3 is TGTGCCAGCAGCCCTAGCGGGATAGGAGCAGATACGCAGTATTTT. The chain is built from TRBV28 and TRBJ2-3, with 9 bases fitting TRBD2. V shed 6 bases, J shed 4 bases, and the junction held 8 bases outside the gene matches. CDR3 size: 15 residues. Per germline, CDR1 MDHEN and CDR2 SYDVKM.

In its sample, this clone was seen once. This chain uses TRBV5-4 with TRBJ1-1; the match to TRBD1 covers 10 bases. Per the germline V gene, CDR1 is SGHNT and CDR2 is YYREEE (reference sequence). J was trimmed by 4 bases and V by 4 bases; bases with no gene match: 16. CDR3 length: 18 residues. The chain's CDR3 is CASSPAPTGGALSTEAFF. In DNA form, the CDR3 reads TGTGCCAGCAGCCCCGCCCCGACAGGGGGCGCATTGAGCACTGAAGCTTTCTTT. The variable domain in full, completed from reference TRBV5-4 and TRBJ1-1, reads ETGVTQSPTHLIKTRGQQVTLRCSSQSGHNTVSWYQQALGQGPQFIFQYYREEENGRGNFPPRFSGLQFPNYSSELNVNALELDDSALYLCASSPAPTGGALSTEAFFGQGTRLTVV.

A single count supports this clone. CDR3 nucleotide sequence: TGCAGCGTAAGGACAGGGACGAGGGAGCAGTACTTC. Protein product: CSVRTGTREQYF. The chain employs TRBV29-1 and TRBJ2-7; TRBD1 aligns across 8 bases. The CDR3 covers 12 residues. Germline loops: CDR1 SQVTM, CDR2 ANQGSEA. The V gene end was trimmed by 6 bases and the J gene end by 7 bases; junction bases not matched to a gene: 8.

The chain combines TRBV28 with TRBJ2-7; the D gene is possibly TRBD2 (5 bases). This CDR3 is built from 14 residues. Trimming took 7 bases from V and 7 from J, leaving 20 bases between them. CDR1 and CDR2 (germline): MDHEN, SYDVKM. CDR3 DNA sequence: TGTGCCAGCACCAAAGGACGGGGTGTTGGGGAGCAGTACTTC. Translated: CASTKGRGVGEQYF. Variable domain in full (rest from reference TRBV28 and TRBJ2-7): DVKVTQSSRYLVKRTGEKVFLECVQDMDHENMFWYRQDPGLGLRLIYFSYDVKMKEKGDIPEGYSVSREKKERFSLILESASTNQTSMYLCASTKGRGVGEQYFGPGTRLTVT.

CDR3 in DNA: TGTGCCAGTAGCCCCCGGGGACTCCCGTCACCCCTCCACTTT. This codes for CASSPRGLPSPLHF. The chain has TRBV19 and TRBJ1-6; TRBD1 is a possible D gene (5 bases). Trimming took off 6 bases at V and 10 bases at J, with 16 bases between the two ends. CDR3 size: 14 residues. Per germline, CDR1 LNHDA and CDR2 SQIVND (reference sequence).

The CDR3 DNA is TGTGCCAGCAGCGGAGTGTTGGGGAATGAAAAACTGTTTTTT. This translates into CASSGVLGNEKLFF. The rearrangement links TRBV2 to TRBJ1-4; D uncertain. V was cut by 6 bases and J by 5 bases, with 13 bases left in between. Per germline, CDR1 SNHLY and CDR2 FYNNEI. CDR3 size: 14 residues.

The chain recombines TRBV7-2 with TRBJ2-7; 9 positions match TRBD2. V lost 1 base, J lost 4 bases, and 5 bases stayed unmatched. Germline CDR1 reads SGHTA; CDR2 reads FQGNSA. This CDR3 is 15 amino acids long. The CDR3 reads CASSLGGGAQYEQYF. CDR3 nucleotide sequence: TGTGCCAGCAGCTTAGGCGGGGGGGCACAGTACGAGCAGTACTTC.

The V and J genes are TRBV29-1 and TRBJ1-1; 8 nucleotides agree with TRBD1. V shed 6 bases and J 1 base; nucleotides not matched to a gene: 1. The CDR3 length is 12 residues. Germline V lookup: CDR1 SQVTM, CDR2 ANQGSEA. CDR3 in DNA: TGCAGCGTGGGGACAGGGAACACTGAAGCTTTCTTT. Translation gives CSVGTGNTEAFF.

This clone has only one observation. The genes are TRBV25-1 and TRBJ1-1; the match to TRBD1 covers 10 bases. CDR1 and CDR2 (germline): MGHDK, SYGVNS. Trimming cost V 1 base and J 10 bases; bases outside gene matches: 15. The CDR3 runs to 17 residues. CDR3 sequence reads: CASSESQTGTGESRAFF. In nucleotides, the CDR3 is TGTGCCAGCAGTGAATCCCAAACCGGGACAGGGGAATCGAGAGCTTTCTTT.

This clone has just one count. The gene calls are TRBV7-2 and TRBJ1-5; D might be TRBD1 (5 bases). CDR1 and CDR2 from the germline V gene are SGHTA and FQGNSA. The V gene lost 1 base and the J gene lost 4 bases, with 11 bases spanning the gap. The length of the CDR3 is 15 residues. CDR3: CASSLVGRMNQPQHF. The CDR3 coding sequence is TGTGCCAGCAGCTTAGTGGGACGGATGAATCAGCCCCAGCATTTT.

The chain employs TRBV27 and TRBJ1-5; 9 bases fit TRBD1. This CDR3 comprises 17 residues. Germline loops: CDR1 MNHEY, CDR2 SMNVEV (reference sequence). Losses at the gene ends were 6 bases for V and 2 bases for J; bases not matched to a gene: 11. The CDR3 reads CASSPGGQGNGNQPQHF. CDR3 DNA sequence: TGTGCCAGCAGCCCGGGAGGACAGGGGAATGGCAATCAGCCCCAGCATTTT.

The chain has TRBV7-9 and TRBJ1-1; D gene unclear. V shed 4 bases and J shed 7 bases, with 7 bases lying between them. Per the germline V gene, CDR1 is SEHNR and CDR2 is FQNEAQ (reference sequence). The CDR3 is 11 amino acids. This CDR3 is CASSSLYEAFF. In DNA, the CDR3 is TGTGCCAGCAGCTCTCTCTATGAAGCTTTCTTT.

This rearrangement joins TRBV7-3 to TRBJ2-1; the match to TRBD2 covers 10 bases. J gave up 8 bases and V 8 bases, and 6 bases lay outside the gene matches. Germline-derived CDR1 and CDR2 are SGHTA and FQGTGA. CDR3 size: 13 residues. DNA of the CDR3: TGTGCCAGCGGTCTAGCGGGAGTGGATGAGCAGTTCTTC. It translates to CASGLAGVDEQFF.

J is TRBJ1-1 and V is TRBV6-1; 7 nucleotides agree with TRBD1. CDR3 length: 17 amino acids. V trimming: 2 bases; J trimming: 1 base; junction bases outside the gene matches: 10. Germline assignment: CDR1 MNHNS and CDR2 SASEGT. Here the CDR3 reads CASSEFLSGQTNTEAFF. The CDR3 coding sequence is TGTGCCAGCAGTGAATTCTTATCGGGACAGACGAACACTGAAGCTTTCTTT.

CDR3 nucleotide sequence: TGTGCCAGCAGCTTATTCGGGGTTGCCTACGAGCAGTACTTC. Protein sequence: CASSLFGVAYEQYF. V and J are TRBV7-9 and TRBJ2-7; tentative D call: TRBD2 (5 bases). V gave up 2 bases and J gave up 2 bases, with 10 bases separating them. The CDR3 spans 14 residues. The germline V gene encodes CDR1 SEHNR and CDR2 FQNEAQ (reference sequence). Supplemented by reference TRBV7-9 and TRBJ2-7, the full variable domain reads DTGVSQNPRHKITKRGQNVTFRCDPISEHNRLYWYRQTLGQGPEFLTYFQNEAQLEKSRLLSDRFSAERPKGSFSTLEIQRTEQGDSAMYLCASSLFGVAYEQYFGPGTRLTVT.

The chain joins TRBV19 to TRBJ1-2, with D possibly matching TRBD1 (5 bases). Trimming removed 5 bases from V and 4 bases from J, with 17 bases in between. Germline V gene lookup returns CDR1 LNHDA and CDR2 SQIVND (reference sequence). The length of the CDR3 is 15 residues. DNA of the CDR3: TGTGCCAGTAGTCACATCCAGGCGGGGGGCTATGGCTACACCTTC. It translates to CASSHIQAGGYGYTF.

In this sample, this clone turned up once. V gene TRBV5-5 combines with J gene TRBJ2-6; the match to TRBD1 covers 7 bases. The germline gives CDR1 SGHKS, CDR2 YYEKEE (reference sequence). Germline trimming cut 0 bases from V and 4 bases from J; bases unmatched to any gene: 4. CDR3 length: 16 amino acids. The CDR3 coding sequence is TGTGCCAGCAGCTTGGAGGGGGCGCCCGGGGCCAACGTCCTGACTTTC. Residues: CASSLEGAPGANVLTF.

V is TRBV7-2 and J is TRBJ2-7; 12 bases line up with TRBD2. The germline gives CDR1 SGHTA, CDR2 FQGNSA. V shed 5 bases and J 0 bases; nucleotides not matched to a gene: 5. CDR3 length: 16 amino acids. CDR3: CASSLWTSGVSYEQYF. CDR3 sequence (DNA): TGTGCCAGCAGCCTATGGACTAGCGGGGTCTCCTACGAGCAGTACTTC. Based on the CDR3 plus reference TRBV7-2 and TRBJ2-7, the full variable domain is GAGVSQSPSNKVTEKGKDVELRCDPISGHTALYWYRQSLGQGLEFLIYFQGNSAPDKSGLPSDRFSAERTGGSVSTLTIQRTQQEDSAVYLCASSLWTSGVSYEQYFGPGTRLTVT.